This T cell receptor beta chain is from a study of neurological immune-mediated disorders. Study results and limitations: In multiple sclerosis patients, the repertoire cluster was unrelated to clinical or MRI findings. Phylogenetic grouping put 18 of 34 multiple sclerosis patients' repertoires into one related-CDR3 cluster, a possible signature. None of the CDR3 amino acid sequences of expanded clones were shared across subjects, and this suggested private repertoires in all groups.

TCRdb re-called the 5' RACE reads through MiXCR, storing one row per CDR3 protein. The profile shows tens of thousands of distinct CDR3 sequences, 4.3% of them singletons. The sample holds many counts of this clonotype. Its matching antigen is unknown. CDR1 and CDR2 (germline): MNHEY, SVGAGI. Trimming removed 6 bases from V and 5 bases from J; junction bases left unmatched: 10. The CDR3 runs to 14 residues. Time point here: longitudinal time-point 3. From 2 million PBMCs stored at -80 C, the unsorted libraries were generated. This sequence joins TRBV6-5 and TRBJ2-7, with 7 nucleotides matching TRBD1. This receptor was obtained from a woman aged 55-69 years with multiple sclerosis. Material: PBMCs. The CDR3 bases are TGTGCCAGCAGAAGACAGGGAACTCAGCACGAGCAGTACTTC. This sequence encodes CASRRQGTQHEQYF.